This TCR beta chain was documented in a study of T cells in Graves' hyperthyroidism and ophthalmopathy (dated by TCRdb to the late 2010s). About the study as a whole: Peripheral blood samples were taken at initial diagnosis, before any treatment was given. TCR V-J signatures able to tell the groups apart were searched for in a discovery cohort of around 95 patients, of whom roughly 42 had Graves' ophthalmopathy and roughly 59 had stable Graves' hyperthyroidism. Whether ophthalmopathy could be predicted prospectively was tested in an independent validation cohort made up of 18 to 20 hyperthyroidism patients plus 17 patients who later progressed to ophthalmopathy. The roughly 99 discovery patients were divided at random into training and test sets in a 7:3 ratio. The study also compared thyroid tissue and blood T-cell repertoires from over 5 Graves' hyperthyroidism patients. After sampling, hyperthyroidism patients received methimazole starting at 30 mg daily, and ophthalmopathy patients received high-dose intravenous methylprednisolone. According to the paper, TCR Vbeta CDR3 sequencing was carried out on 135 peripheral blood samples, which came from fewer than 50 ophthalmopathy, approximately 78 hyperthyroidism and roughly 17 progressor patients.

At the junction V is shortened by 9 bases and J by 8 bases; bases outside the gene matches: 8. CDR1 and CDR2 are drawn from the germline V gene (reference sequence): MNHEY, SMNVEV. The CDR3, cysteine through phenylalanine, is 12 amino acids long. Only the CDR3 region is kept as DNA, spanning 36 bases read in frame from base 1. Overall results and qualifications from the work: Sample size was not statistically predetermined, and blinding of investigators to group allocation was not performed. Most expanded thyroid clonotypes (frequency above 0.001) were also detected in blood, suggesting blood repertoires may reflect thyroid immune responses. A 13 V-J signature model separated ophthalmopathy from stable hyperthyroidism, with around 90% sensitivity and 81.08% specificity in cross-validation and 80%/75% in testing. In validation, progression to ophthalmopathy was predicted by the model with around 70% sensitivity and roughly 72% specificity, a median of around 5.9 months before onset.

The TCR beta CDR3 regions were amplified from the RNA transcripts. The TCR CDR3 was subjected to a first round of RT-PCR using the HTBI primer set and the Qiagen OneStep RT-PCR kit. The libraries were constructed in a second round of multiplex PCR and then size-selected and purified. Sequencing of the libraries was done on an Illumina HiSeq2000 using paired-end 100 bp reads. Per the original workflow: Raw data were processed with SOAPnuke, discarding reads with adapters, uncalled bases, mean Phred below 15, or no exact constant-primer or identifier match. High-quality paired reads were merged with COPE v1.2.5, and unique nucleotide sequences were defined as clonotypes. MiTCR v1.1 was used to align clonotypes to the IMGT TRBV, TRBD and TRBJ reference segments. The analysis was restricted to V-J combinations with a frequency above 0.0001, which together covered just over 99% of the repertoires. The TCS score was defined as F50 (clonal expansion) divided by E x V (chaos), with BLOSUM62-based TCRdist calculated between CDR3 peptides within each V-J. Welch's t-statistics and random forest reduced 450 to 600 V-J features to about 13, which were used in a naive Bayes classifier (R e1071). TCRdb applied fastp at Q25 and MiXCR to the public reads, then kept only in-frame beta chains. Every CDR3 protein is listed once, alongside the most common genes and DNA of its rows. TCRdb, rather than the study authors, made the V and J calls. For this sample the table gives about 380,000 distinct CDR3 sequences, of which roughly 13% were detected only once. 20% to 25% of the sample belongs to the ten largest clones.

This clonotype came up many times. Its antigen is still unknown. Base qualities are missing; no much larger clone stands one base away. Hyperthyroidism patients were newly diagnosed, with disease duration under 2 months, and aged 18 to 65 years. Any patient with an uncontrolled infection, another autoimmune disease, pregnancy or lactation was excluded. Clinical symptoms, serum thyroxine and TRAb, thyroid ultrasound, and orbital computed tomography formed the basis for the diagnoses. Blood from progressor patients was drawn when they were first diagnosed with hyperthyroidism, before any ophthalmopathy symptoms appeared. Ficoll-Paque density gradient centrifugation was used to isolate PBMCs from approximately 10 ml of fresh peripheral blood. Patients classed as progressors first received a Graves' hyperthyroidism diagnosis and then went on to develop ophthalmopathy during follow-up. Total RNA was extracted with Trizol reagent, and quality was checked on an Agilent 2100 Bioanalyzer.

This TCR came from a man aged 25 to 45 with Graves' hyperthyroidism that later progressed to Graves' ophthalmopathy. The receptor chain draws on TRBV27 and TRBJ1-1; 8 bases in the middle match TRBD1. Material: blood. The CDR3 in this case is CASPRQGREAFF. The DNA sequence reads TGTGCCAGTCCCCGACAGGGGAGGGAAGCTTTCTTT.